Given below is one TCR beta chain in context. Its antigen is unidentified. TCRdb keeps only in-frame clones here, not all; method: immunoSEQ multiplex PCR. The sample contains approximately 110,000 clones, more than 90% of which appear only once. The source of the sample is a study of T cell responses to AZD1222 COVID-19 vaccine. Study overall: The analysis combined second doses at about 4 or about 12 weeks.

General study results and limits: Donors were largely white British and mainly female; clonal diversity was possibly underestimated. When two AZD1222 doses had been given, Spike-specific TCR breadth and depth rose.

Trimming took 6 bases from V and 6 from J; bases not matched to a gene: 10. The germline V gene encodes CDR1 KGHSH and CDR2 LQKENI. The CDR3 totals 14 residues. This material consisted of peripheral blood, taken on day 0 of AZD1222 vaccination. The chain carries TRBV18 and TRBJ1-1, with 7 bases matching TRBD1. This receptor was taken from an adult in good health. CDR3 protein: CASSQQGPGAEAFF. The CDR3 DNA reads TGTGCCAGCTCGCAACAGGGGCCTGGAGCTGAAGCTTTCTTT.